This T cell receptor (beta chain) was observed in a study of T-cell memory formation after mild COVID-19 (dated by TCRdb to 2020 to 2023). Describing the broader study: Most TCR sequence clusters were specific to one of the two donors. In two donors, T-cell clones that expanded and contracted after mild COVID-19 were followed by sequencing TCRalpha and TCRbeta repertoires longitudinally. Two young, previously healthy adult volunteers, one female and one male, were included in the cohort.

The instrument given in TCRdb is Illumina NovaSeq 6000. Using 5'RACE with constant-segment primers, TCRalpha and TCRbeta cDNA libraries were constructed, with sample barcodes and unique molecular identifiers added in the process. RNA was extracted from every sample with Trizol reagent. The libraries were amplified in two PCR steps, and the second step added a second sample barcode and Illumina TruSeq adapters. Sequencing of the libraries was done on an Illumina NovaSeq, producing 2 x 150 bp paired-end reads. Concerning the study's data processing: With migec v1.2.7, reads were demultiplexed and then collapsed into UMI-guided consensus sequences. Using mixcr v2.1.11, the UMI consensuses were aligned to TRA and TRB V and J templates and assembled into clonotypes. A clonotype was counted as expanded or contracted only if both edgeR and NoisET called the change significant, with noise models trained on biological replicates. edgeR calls used a false discovery rate-adjusted p below 0.01 and a log2 fold-change threshold of 1. As an exploratory analysis of dynamics, max-normalized trajectories of the 1000 most abundant clonotypes were examined by PCA with hierarchical clustering. Separately sequenced CD4+ and CD8+ repertoires were used to assign a CD4 or CD8 phenotype to each responding clone. TCRdb handled the public reads itself, with Q25 trimming in fastp and clone calling in MiXCR, and kept productive beta chains. Each entry merges the rows of one CDR3 protein and shows their most common DNA and genes. TCRdb assigned the V and J calls; the authors' analysis was not used. The sample table records tens of thousands of distinct CDR3 sequences; roughly 9.5% of these occur just once. More than 1% of the sample comes from the top ten.

This clonotype has just a few counts. Its specific antigen is unknown. Qualities for individual bases were not recorded, and no much larger clone is one base off. Ficoll-Paque density gradient centrifugation was used to isolate PBMCs. The full study reports these points: SARS-CoV-2 specificity of the second-wave clones peaking on day 37 was not confirmed. Clones contracting from day 15 to 85 had balanced CD4/CD8 phenotypes, while a second wave expanding from day 15 to 37 was biased towards CD4+. The detection of some responding clones in pre-infection memory suggests that pre-existing cross-reactive memory T cells joined the SARS-CoV-2 response. The study covered only a couple of mild cases, and larger cohorts including severe cases with pre-infection samples were considered necessary. Contracting CD4+ clones were found mainly in CM and EM memory subsets, while CD8+ clones were enriched in EMRA.

CDR3 length: 13 amino acids, cysteine to phenylalanine. Of the read, only the CDR3 DNA is kept; its 39 bases are in frame from base 1. CDR1 and CDR2, looked up from the germline V gene, are KGHSH and LQKENI. A distance of 14 bases separates the germline ends of V and J, which lose 4 bases and 8 bases respectively. The V and J segments used are TRBV18 and TRBJ1-2; the D gene identity is not certain. This clonotype was sampled from a man aged 18 to 30 who had mild COVID-19 (a few samples of this study predate the infection). The sample titles of this study are shuffled in the database, so cell type and time point are left out; the donor was told from shared clones. Sequencing used PBMCs or a T cell subset sorted from them (not recorded which). CDR3 loop: CASSRDHSSGYTF. The DNA sequence reads TGTGCCAGCTCACGAGACCACAGTAGCGGCTACACCTTC. Extended through the reference TRBV18 and TRBJ1-2 proteins, this CDR3 yields the full variable domain: NAGVMQNPRHLVRRRGQEARLRCSPMKGHSHVYWYRQLPEEGLKFMVYLQKENIIDESGMPKERFSAEFPKEGPSILRIQQVVRGDSAAYFCASSRDHSSGYTFGSGTRLTVV.